The clone carrying this TCR beta chain was seen a handful of times. No antigen is known for it. The CDR3 has 12 amino acids. Trimming left V 7 bases short and J 0 bases short, with 6 bases between. Germline-derived CDR1 and CDR2 are ENHRY and SYGVKD. This sample was taken from a study of post-analysis software for immune sequencing data. General study points: Patients had higher frequencies than controls of roughly 5 TRBV segments, including TRBV5-6, TRBV5-1 and TRBV20-1. In multiple sclerosis, normalized Chao1 diversity was significantly below that of controls.

Libraries were made from TCR beta cDNA, and they carried unique molecular identifiers. TCRdb fed the PCR reads into MiXCR, producing one record per CDR3 protein. This sample has fewer than 850,000 distinct CDR3 sequences, with 30% found just once. The J gene is TRBJ1-1, the V gene TRBV10-3, with D perhaps TRBD1 (6 bases). This TCR came from a girl between 10 and 17 years old with multiple sclerosis. The sample was blood. For the CDR3, the DNA is TGTGCCATCAAGGGGGTGAACACTGAAGCTTTCTTT. As protein: CAIKGVNTEAFF.